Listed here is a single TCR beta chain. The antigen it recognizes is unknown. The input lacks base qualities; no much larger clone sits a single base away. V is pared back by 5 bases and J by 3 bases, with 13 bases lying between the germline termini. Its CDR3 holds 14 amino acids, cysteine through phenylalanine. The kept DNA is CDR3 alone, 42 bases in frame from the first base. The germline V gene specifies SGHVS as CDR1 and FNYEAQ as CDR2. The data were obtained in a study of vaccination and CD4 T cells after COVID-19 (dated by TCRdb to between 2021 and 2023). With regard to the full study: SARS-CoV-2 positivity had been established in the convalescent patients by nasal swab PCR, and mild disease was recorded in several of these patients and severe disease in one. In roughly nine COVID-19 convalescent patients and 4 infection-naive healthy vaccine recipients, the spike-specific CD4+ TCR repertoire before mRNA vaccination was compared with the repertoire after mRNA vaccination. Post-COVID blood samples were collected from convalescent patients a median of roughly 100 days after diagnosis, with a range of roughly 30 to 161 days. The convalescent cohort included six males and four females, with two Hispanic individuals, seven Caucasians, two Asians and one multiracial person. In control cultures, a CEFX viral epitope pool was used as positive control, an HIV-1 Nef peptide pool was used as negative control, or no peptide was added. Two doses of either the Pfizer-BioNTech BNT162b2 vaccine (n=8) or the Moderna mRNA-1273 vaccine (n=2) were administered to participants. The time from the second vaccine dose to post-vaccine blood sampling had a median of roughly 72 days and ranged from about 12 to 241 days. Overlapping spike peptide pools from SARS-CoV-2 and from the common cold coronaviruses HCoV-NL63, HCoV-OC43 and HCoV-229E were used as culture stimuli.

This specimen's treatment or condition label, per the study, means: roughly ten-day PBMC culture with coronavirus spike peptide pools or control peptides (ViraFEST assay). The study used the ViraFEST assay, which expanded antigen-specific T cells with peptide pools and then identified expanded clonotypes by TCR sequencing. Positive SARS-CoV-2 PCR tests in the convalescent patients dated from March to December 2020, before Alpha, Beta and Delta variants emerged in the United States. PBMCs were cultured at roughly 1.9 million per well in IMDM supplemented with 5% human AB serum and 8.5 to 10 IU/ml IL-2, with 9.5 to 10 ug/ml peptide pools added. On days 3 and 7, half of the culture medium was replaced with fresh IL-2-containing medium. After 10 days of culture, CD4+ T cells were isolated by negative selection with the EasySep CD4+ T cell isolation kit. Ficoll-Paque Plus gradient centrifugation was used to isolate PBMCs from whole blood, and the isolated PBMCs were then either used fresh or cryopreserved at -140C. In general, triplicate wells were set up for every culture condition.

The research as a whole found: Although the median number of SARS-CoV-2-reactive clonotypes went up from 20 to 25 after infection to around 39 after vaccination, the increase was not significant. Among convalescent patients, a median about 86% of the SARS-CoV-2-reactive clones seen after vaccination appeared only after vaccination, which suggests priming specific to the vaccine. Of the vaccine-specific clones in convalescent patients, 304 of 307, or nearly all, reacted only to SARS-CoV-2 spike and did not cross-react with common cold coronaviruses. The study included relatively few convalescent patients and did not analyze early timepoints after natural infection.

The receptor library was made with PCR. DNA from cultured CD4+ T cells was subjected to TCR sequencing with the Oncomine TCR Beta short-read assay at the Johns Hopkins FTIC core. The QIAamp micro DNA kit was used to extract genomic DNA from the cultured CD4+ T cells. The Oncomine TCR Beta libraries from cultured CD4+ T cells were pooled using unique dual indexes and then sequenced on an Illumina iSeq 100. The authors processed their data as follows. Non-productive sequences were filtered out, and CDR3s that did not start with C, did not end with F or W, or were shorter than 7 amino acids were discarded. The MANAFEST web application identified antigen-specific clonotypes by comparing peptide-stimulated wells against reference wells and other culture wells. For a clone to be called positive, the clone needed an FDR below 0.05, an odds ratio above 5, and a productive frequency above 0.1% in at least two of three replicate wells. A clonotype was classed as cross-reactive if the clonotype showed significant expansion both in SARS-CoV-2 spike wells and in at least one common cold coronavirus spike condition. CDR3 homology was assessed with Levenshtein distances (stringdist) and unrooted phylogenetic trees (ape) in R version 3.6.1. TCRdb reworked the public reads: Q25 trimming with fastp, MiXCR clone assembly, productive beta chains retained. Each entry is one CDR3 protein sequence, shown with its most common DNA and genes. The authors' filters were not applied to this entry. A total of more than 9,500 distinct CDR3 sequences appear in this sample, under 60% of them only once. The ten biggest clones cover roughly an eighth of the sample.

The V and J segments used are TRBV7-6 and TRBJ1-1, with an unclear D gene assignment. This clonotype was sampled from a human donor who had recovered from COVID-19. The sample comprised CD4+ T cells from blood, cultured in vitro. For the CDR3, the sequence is CASSADTADTEAFF. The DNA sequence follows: TGTGCCAGCAGCGCCGACACTGCGGACACTGAAGCTTTCTTT.